Below, 16 T cell receptor beta chains from the same sample are listed, as sequenced in a study of T cells in Graves' hyperthyroidism and ophthalmopathy. Researchers amplified the TCR beta CDR3 regions from RNA transcripts. HTBI primers were employed in a first-round RT-PCR of the TCR CDR3. TCRdb re-called the multiplex PCR reads through MiXCR, storing one row per CDR3 protein. Among around 350,000 distinct CDR3 sequences, about a sixth were seen once, and the ten largest hold approximately 35%. The sequenced sample consisted of blood. These receptors were taken from a woman younger than 45 with Graves' hyperthyroidism that later progressed to Graves' ophthalmopathy.

Concerning this clonotype itself: A much larger clonotype is one base distant, so this may be a read error. This chain connects TRBV9 to TRBJ2-7; D unclear. CDR3 length: 12 amino acids. Germline CDR1 SGDLS, CDR2 YYNGEE. CDR3 region: CASSVDGDDQYF. DNA of the CDR3: TGTGCCAGCAGCGTAGATGGCGACGATCAGTACTTC.

Ten or more counts support this clonotype. The rearrangement uses TRBV3-1 and TRBJ1-2; D is perhaps TRBD1 (6 bases). The germline V gene encodes CDR1 LGHDT and CDR2 YNNKEL (reference sequence). Trimming took 10 bases from V and 2 from J, leaving 11 bases between them. This CDR3 contains 12 residues. The DNA of the CDR3 is TGTGCCACCGAGGACAGCAACTATGGCTACACCTTC. It specifies CATEDSNYGYTF.

This clonotype has a count of ten or more. The chain joins TRBV28 to TRBJ2-7, with D perhaps matching TRBD1 (5 bases). The V end lost 4 bases, the J end lost 6 bases, and 10 bases lay between the germline ends. Germline V gene lookup returns CDR1 MDHEN and CDR2 SYDVKM. CDR3 size: 12 residues. DNA for the CDR3: TGTGCCAGCAGTTCAGGGTTAGGCGAGCAGTACTTC. As protein: CASSSGLGEQYF.

This clonotype was recorded at least ten times. The chain links TRBV5-1 to TRBJ2-2, with 11 bases identical to TRBD2. CDR1 is SGHRS and CDR2 is YFSETQ in the germline V gene. The length of the CDR3 is 16 residues. The J segment lost 5 bases and the V segment lost 1 base, leaving 4 bases of the junction unmatched. The CDR3 here is CASSLRRLAGTGELFF. The CDR3 region has the DNA TGCGCCAGCAGCTTGCGGCGACTAGCGGGGACCGGGGAGCTGTTTTTT.

The chain recombines TRBV6-1 with TRBJ1-5; weak D call: TRBD1 (5 bases). Deletions cut 7 bases from V and 4 bases from J, with 14 bases between. In germline, CDR1 is MNHNS, CDR2 SASEGT. This CDR3 is built from 14 residues. The CDR3 reads CASTPPGGNQPQHF. CDR3 nucleotides: TGTGCCAGCACCCCCCCGGGGGGGAATCAGCCCCAGCATTTT.

This clonotype was recorded many times. The rearrangement links TRBV9 to TRBJ2-1; D may be TRBD1 (7 bases). This CDR3 region has 16 residues. V lost 0 bases, J lost 4 bases, and 14 bases lay in between. CDR1 is SGDLS, CDR2 YYNGEE, per germline. In nucleotides, the CDR3 is TGTGCCAGCAGCGTAGTTGGCAGGGGGACTTACAATGAGCAGTTCTTC. Protein sequence: CASSVVGRGTYNEQFF.

In this sample, this clonotype turned up many times. As DNA, the CDR3 is TGCAGCGTGACATCGGACACCGGGGAGCTGTTTTTT. Amino acids: CSVTSDTGELFF. The chain recombines TRBV29-1 with TRBJ2-2; no reliable D call. This CDR3 comprises 12 residues. CDR1 and CDR2 (germline): SQVTM, ANQGSEA. The V and J ends lost 6 bases and 3 bases respectively, with 8 bases between them.

This clonotype appeared a few times. This rearrangement joins TRBV13 to TRBJ2-7, with TRBD2 as a possible D gene (5 bases). This CDR3 has 15 amino acids. Trimming removed 0 bases at V and 3 bases at J, with 12 bases between. Germline V gene lookup returns CDR1 PRHDT and CDR2 FYEKMQ (reference sequence). The CDR3 region is CASSLGPDFLYEQYF. The CDR3 DNA follows: TGTGCCAGCAGCTTAGGCCCGGACTTTCTCTACGAGCAGTACTTC.

CDR3 sequence reads: CSPLDRLLVRAFF. DNA for the CDR3: TGCAGCCCCCTAGATCGGTTGCTCGTTCGAGCTTTCTTT. This rearrangement joins TRBV20-1 to TRBJ1-1; no clear D. CDR1 is DFQATT and CDR2 is SNEGSKA in the germline V gene (reference sequence). This CDR3 contains 13 residues.

This clonotype was recorded at least ten times. The V call is TRBV12-5, the J call TRBJ1-1; TRBD1 is a possible D gene (5 bases). V was shortened by 7 bases and J by 5 bases, with 14 bases between the two germline ends. The CDR3 consists of 13 residues. Germline values: CDR1 LGHNT, CDR2 FRNRAP. CDR3: CASALEGRTEAFF. The CDR3 DNA reads as TGTGCTAGTGCCCTGGAGGGGAGAACTGAAGCTTTCTTT.

This clonotype was observed at least ten times. This rearrangement joins TRBV12-3 or TRBV12-4 to TRBJ2-7; D is ambiguous. V was pared by 5 bases and J by 2 bases, with 7 bases between. CDR3 length equals 12 residues. The CDR3 region has the DNA TGTGCCAGCAGTCCTCGGACCTACGAGCAGTACTTC. Translating gives CASSPRTYEQYF.

The chain recombines TRBV18 with TRBJ1-5; D call uncertain. The CDR3 is 15 residues long. Germline lookup yields CDR1 KGHSH and CDR2 LQKENI. The V and J ends lost 5 bases and 1 base respectively, with 12 bases between them. The CDR3 sequence is CASSLGVESNQPQHF. In nucleotides, the CDR3 is TGTGCCAGCTCATTGGGAGTCGAGAGCAATCAGCCCCAGCATTTT.

The sample holds many counts of this clonotype. The chain recombines TRBV7-9 with TRBJ2-1; TRBD2 might be the D (6 bases). The CDR3 length is 15 residues. Per germline, CDR1 SEHNR and CDR2 FQNEAQ (reference sequence). V was pared by 7 bases and J by 2 bases, with 15 bases between. The CDR3 region is CASTNRRGPYNEQFF. The CDR3 region has the DNA TGTGCCAGCACCAATCGGCGGGGCCCCTACAATGAGCAGTTCTTC.

This clonotype has at least ten counts. This sequence joins TRBV11-2 and TRBJ1-4, with TRBD1 matching over 7 bases. Germline values: CDR1 SGHAT, CDR2 FQNNGV. J gave up 4 bases and V 5 bases, and 4 bases lay outside the gene matches. The CDR3 sequence is 14 residues long. DNA of the CDR3: TGTGCCAGCAGCGAGACAGGGATTAATGAAAAACTGTTTTTT. Translating it yields CASSETGINEKLFF.

This clonotype was counted many times. The chain links TRBV29-1 to TRBJ2-1; the D is unclear. Trimming shortened V by 2 bases and J by 3 bases, and 11 bases separated the two germline ends. Germline V gives CDR1 SQVTM, CDR2 ANQGSEA. CDR3 size: 14 residues. The CDR3 region has the DNA TGCAGCGTTGAATGGCTGGAGAGCTACAATGAGCAGTTCTTC. As protein: CSVEWLESYNEQFF.

This clonotype has a count of ten or more. The V call is TRBV6-1, the J call TRBJ2-3; D may be TRBD1 (6 bases). This CDR3 region has 11 residues. The V gene lost 6 bases and the J gene lost 5 bases, with 6 bases spanning the gap. Germline values: CDR1 MNHNS, CDR2 SASEGT. The CDR3 region is CASRTGDTQYF. For the CDR3, the DNA is TGTGCCAGCAGGACAGGAGATACGCAGTATTTT.